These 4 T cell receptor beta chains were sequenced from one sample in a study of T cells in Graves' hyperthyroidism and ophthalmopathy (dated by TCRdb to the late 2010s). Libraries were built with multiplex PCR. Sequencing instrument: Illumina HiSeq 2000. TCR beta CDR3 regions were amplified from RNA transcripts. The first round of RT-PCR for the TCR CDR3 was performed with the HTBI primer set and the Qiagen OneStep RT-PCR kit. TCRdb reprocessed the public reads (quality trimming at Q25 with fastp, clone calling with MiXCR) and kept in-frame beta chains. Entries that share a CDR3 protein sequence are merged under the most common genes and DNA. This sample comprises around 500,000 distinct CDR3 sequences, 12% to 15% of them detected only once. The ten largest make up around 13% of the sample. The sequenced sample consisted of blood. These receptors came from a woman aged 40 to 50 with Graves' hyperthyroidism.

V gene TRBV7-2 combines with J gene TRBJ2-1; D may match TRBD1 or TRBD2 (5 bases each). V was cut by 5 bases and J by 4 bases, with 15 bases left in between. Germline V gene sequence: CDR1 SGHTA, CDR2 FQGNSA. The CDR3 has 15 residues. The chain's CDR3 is CASSRTGTLYNEQFF. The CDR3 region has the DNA TGTGCCAGCAGCCGAACCGGGACCTTATACAATGAGCAGTTCTTC.

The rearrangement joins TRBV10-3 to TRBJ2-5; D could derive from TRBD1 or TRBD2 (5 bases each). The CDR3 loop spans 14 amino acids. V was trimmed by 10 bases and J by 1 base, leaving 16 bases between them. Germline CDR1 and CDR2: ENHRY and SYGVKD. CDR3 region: CATRDGVIQETQYF. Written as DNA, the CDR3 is TGTGCCACGAGGGACGGGGTAATCCAAGAGACCCAGTACTTC.

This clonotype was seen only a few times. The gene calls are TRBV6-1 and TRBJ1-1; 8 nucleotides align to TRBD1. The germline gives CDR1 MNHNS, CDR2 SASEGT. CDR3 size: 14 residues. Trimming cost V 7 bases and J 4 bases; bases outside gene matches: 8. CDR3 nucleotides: TGTGCCAGCAAACCTGGACAGGGAGGCACTGAAGCTTTCTTT. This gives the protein CASKPGQGGTEAFF.

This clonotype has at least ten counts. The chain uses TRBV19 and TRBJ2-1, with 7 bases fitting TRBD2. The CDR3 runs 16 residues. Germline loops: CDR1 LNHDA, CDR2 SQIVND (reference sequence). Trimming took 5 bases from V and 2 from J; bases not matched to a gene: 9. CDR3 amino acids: CASSLGLVGTYNEQFF. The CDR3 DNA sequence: TGTGCCAGTAGTCTCGGACTAGTAGGGACCTACAATGAGCAGTTCTTC.